Listed below are T cell receptor beta chains from one sample, sequenced in a study of shared clonotypes between healthy human individuals. Assay used: immunoSEQ multiplex PCR; TCRdb lists only in-frame clones, some missing. The repertoire holds 550,000 to 800,000 clones, with around 90% as singletons. Sequenced material: memory CD8+ T cells from PBMCs. These TCRs come from a man in his late teens or twenties in good health. Some clones in this sample may be carry-over from other donors' samples. CDR3s include the opening cysteine and the closing phenylalanine or tryptophan. D genes are given only for firm matches. The listing skips clone size in some rows; elsewhere it reads once, few, many or a size class.

length,J,D,size,V,DNA,CDR3
15,TRBJ2-1,-,once,TRBV5-3,TGTGCCAGAAGCGGGACCGCTCTCCCCCACAATGAGCAGTTCTTC,CARSGTALPHNEQFF
11,TRBJ2-3,-,-,TRBV7-9,TGTGCCAGCAGCGTCACAGATACGCAGTATTTT,CASSVTDTQYF
11,TRBJ2-7,-,-,TRBV7-9,TGTGCCAGCAGCCCGGACTACGAGCAGTACTTC,CASSPDYEQYF
14,TRBJ2-7,TRBD1,-,TRBV28,TGTGCCAGCAGGCGGGGACAGGGTACCTACGAGCAGTACTTC,CASRRGQGTYEQYF
14,TRBJ2-7,TRBD2,-,TRBV4-1,TGCGCCAGCAGGTCGGGGGAGGGCGCCTACGAGCAGTACTTC,CASRSGEGAYEQYF
15,TRBJ2-5,-,-,TRBV7-9,TGTGCCAGCAGCTTGGATTCGAGGGCCCGGGAGACCCAGTACTTC,CASSLDSRARETQYF
17,TRBJ1-3,-,-,TRBV19,TGTGCCAGTAGTATGGGGACGGAAACTTATTCTGGAAACACCATATATTTT,CASSMGTETYSGNTIYF
14,TRBJ2-3,-,-,TRBV28,TGTGCCAGCAGTTTAAGGTACAGCACAGATACGCAGTATTTT,CASSLRYSTDTQYF
14,TRBJ1-4,-,-,TRBV9,TGTGCCAGCAGCGATGGGGGGAGAAATGAAAAACTGTTTTTT,CASSDGGRNEKLFF
14,TRBJ2-2,TRBD1,-,TRBV29-1,TGCAGCGCCGAAGGGAACAGGGGGACCGGGGAGCTGTTTTTT,CSAEGNRGTGELFF
16,TRBJ1-4,-,-,TRBV5-1,TGCGCCAGCAGCTTAAAGTCTCGCCCCACTAATGAAAAACTGTTTTTT,CASSLKSRPTNEKLFF
18,TRBJ2-7,-,-,TRBV4-1,TGCGCCAGCAGCCAAGATCGGACTCTGGACCCGCGCTCCTACGAGCAGTACTTC,CASSQDRTLDPRSYEQYF
19,TRBJ2-1,-,-,TRBV5-1,TGCGCCAGCGGAATGAAATTGGACGGTCATCAATTATCCTACAATGAGCAGTTCTTC,CASGMKLDGHQLSYNEQFF
15,TRBJ1-1,-,-,TRBV14,TGTGCCAGCAGCCCGCACGGAAGGTGGAGCACTGAAGCTTTCTTT,CASSPHGRWSTEAFF
16,TRBJ1-1,TRBD1,-,TRBV4-2,TGTGCCAGCAGCCCCCGGGACAGGGGAGTAGGCACTGAAGCTTTCTTT,CASSPRDRGVGTEAFF
14,TRBJ1-5,TRBD1,-,TRBV6-6,TGTGCCAGCAGTTACACAGGGGAATATCAGCCCCAGCATTTT,CASSYTGEYQPQHF
16,TRBJ2-5,-,-,TRBV19,TGTGCCAGTAGTATAGATACGGGAGAAGGGCTAGAGACCCAGTACTTC,CASSIDTGEGLETQYF
16,TRBJ1-2,-,-,TRBV7-9,TGTGCCAGCAGCCGAGCCGATTTGACAGCTAACTATGGCTACACCTTC,CASSRADLTANYGYTF
16,TRBJ1-5,TRBD1,-,TRBV7-9,TGTGCCAGCAGCTTAAGGACAGGGGGACGCAATCAGCCCCAGCATTTT,CASSLRTGGRNQPQHF
13,TRBJ1-2,-,-,TRBV4-1,TGCGCCAGCAGCCAAGACGAAGGCCGTGGCTACACCTTC,CASSQDEGRGYTF
16,TRBJ2-1,TRBD2,-,TRBV9,TGTGCCAGCAGCCGAGGCGGTAGCGGGAGGGGATATGAGCAGTTCTTC,CASSRGGSGRGYEQFF
17,TRBJ2-7,TRBD2,-,TRBV7-9,TGTGCCAGCAGCCTACCCAGGCTAGCGGGGGCCTCCTACGAGCAGTACTTC,CASSLPRLAGASYEQYF
16,TRBJ1-2,-,-,TRBV7-8,TGTGCCAGCAGCTCCACCCCCCCCGGGGGGCAAAATGGCTACACCTTC,CASSSTPPGGQNGYTF
12,TRBJ1-4,-,-,TRBV19,TGTGCCAGTAATCGGGTTAACGAAAAACTGTTTTTT,CASNRVNEKLFF
13,TRBJ2-7,-,-,TRBV27,TGTGCCAGCAGTTTAAGGACGGAGTACGAGCAGTACTTC,CASSLRTEYEQYF
16,TRBJ2-2,-,-,TRBV11-2,TGTGCCAGCAGAGTTCCCGGCACTTTGGAGACCGGGGAGCTGTTTTTT,CASRVPGTLETGELFF
16,TRBJ1-5,TRBD1,-,TRBV19,TGTGCCAGTAGATCCATGCGGGACAGGCGTAATCAGCCCCAGCATTTT,CASRSMRDRRNQPQHF
16,TRBJ1-5,-,-,TRBV19,TGTGCCAGTAGTAGCCCCCCCTACGAAAGCAATCAGCCCCAGCATTTT,CASSSPPYESNQPQHF
16,TRBJ2-7,TRBD2,-,TRBV27,TGTGCCAGCAGCCCTCCCTCGGGACTACCAACCTACGAGCAGTACTTC,CASSPPSGLPTYEQYF
16,TRBJ2-1,TRBD1,-,TRBV7-8,TGTGCCAGCAGCGAGGGGACAGGGAGCTCCTACAATGAGCAGTTCTTC,CASSEGTGSSYNEQFF
15,TRBJ1-1,-,-,TRBV19,TGTGCCAGTAGTACAGCGGGACGGCAAAACACTGAAGCTTTCTTT,CASSTAGRQNTEAFF
13,TRBJ2-5,-,-,TRBV7-8,TGTGCCAGCAGCTTAGTCCGGGAAGAGACCCAGTACTTC,CASSLVREETQYF
11,TRBJ1-5,-,-,TRBV6-1,TGTGCCAGCGGCGGCAATCAGCCCCAGCATTTT,CASGGNQPQHF
14,TRBJ2-7,-,-,TRBV27,TGTGCCAGCAGCCTTCTGAAGAGCTCCTACGAGCAGTACTTC,CASSLLKSSYEQYF
12,TRBJ1-1,-,-,TRBV5-4,TGTGCCAGCAGCTTGGGGAGCACTGAAGCTTTCTTT,CASSLGSTEAFF
13,TRBJ2-7,-,-,TRBV9,TGTGCCAGCAGCGTAGGGAGGGCCCACGAGCAGTACTTC,CASSVGRAHEQYF
12,TRBJ1-1,-,-,TRBV7-9,TGTGCCTCAGGAGTGGGGGCGTCTGAAGCTTTCTTT,CASGVGASEAFF
15,TRBJ1-3,-,-,TRBV4-1,TGCGCCAGCAGCCAAGACAGTAACTCTGGAAACACCATATATTTT,CASSQDSNSGNTIYF
16,TRBJ2-2,TRBD1,-,TRBV7-9,TGTGCCAGCAGCCCAGGACAGGGACCGAACACCGGGGAGCTGTTTTTT,CASSPGQGPNTGELFF
17,TRBJ2-7,TRBD2,once,TRBV11-3,TGTGCCAGCAGCTTAAACGGCGAGCGGGAGATACTACACGAGCAGTACTTC,CASSLNGEREILHEQYF
12,TRBJ1-2,-,-,TRBV29-1,TGCAGCGGCATTCAGGGTTCGGCTGGCTACACCTTC,CSGIQGSAGYTF
14,TRBJ2-7,TRBD2,-,TRBV2,TGTGCCAGCAGTTGGACTAGCGGAACCTACGAGCAGTACTTC,CASSWTSGTYEQYF
16,TRBJ2-7,-,-,TRBV4-3,TGCGCCAGCAGCCAAGATCTGGCCAGTGGTCAGATCGAGCAGTACTTC,CASSQDLASGQIEQYF
16,TRBJ2-1,TRBD2,-,TRBV14,TGTGCCAGCAGCCAAGCGTGGCGGGAGGGCACCAATGAGCAGTTCTTC,CASSQAWREGTNEQFF
13,TRBJ2-1,-,-,TRBV19,TGTGCCAGTAGTGCTGTAATCTACAATGAGCAGTTCTTC,CASSAVIYNEQFF
15,TRBJ2-1,-,-,TRBV9,TGTGCCAGCAGCCGCCAGGGACCGCCCCCCAATGAGCAGTTCTTC,CASSRQGPPPNEQFF
14,TRBJ2-1,-,-,TRBV27,TGTGCCAGCAGTCTATACGCCCCTAACAATGAGCAGTTCTTC,CASSLYAPNNEQFF
14,TRBJ2-1,TRBD1,-,TRBV9,TGTGCCAGCAGCGTAGGATCAGGGGGTGTTGAGCAGTTCTTC,CASSVGSGGVEQFF
14,TRBJ2-7,TRBD1,-,TRBV9,TGTGCCAGCAGCGTGGGACAGGGATTATACGAGCAGTACTTC,CASSVGQGLYEQYF
17,TRBJ2-7,TRBD1,-,TRBV13,TGTGCCAGCAGCTTAGCCCCAGCGGACAGGGGAAGCTACGAGCAGTACTTC,CASSLAPADRGSYEQYF
16,TRBJ2-2,-,-,TRBV5-8,TGTGCCAGCACCATGGGAACAGGCTCACCGTCCGGGGAGCTGTTTTTT,CASTMGTGSPSGELFF
16,TRBJ1-1,TRBD1,-,TRBV14,TGTGCCAGCAGCCAAGGCAACAGGGGCATGAACACTGAAGCTTTCTTT,CASSQGNRGMNTEAFF
16,TRBJ2-7,-,-,TRBV4-3,TGCGCCAGCAGCCAAGATTCTTGGCAGGGCGGTTACGAGCAGTACTTC,CASSQDSWQGGYEQYF
14,TRBJ2-7,-,-,TRBV21-1,TGTGCCAGCCTCCGTGGGTCCGACGCCTACGAGCAGTACTTC,CASLRGSDAYEQYF
13,TRBJ2-7,-,-,TRBV2,TGTGCCAGCAGTGATTGGGACCTATACGAGCAGTACTTC,CASSDWDLYEQYF
17,TRBJ2-2,TRBD2,-,TRBV28,TGTGCCAGCAGTGAAACCACGGGACTAGCGGGCACCGGGGAGCTGTTTTTT,CASSETTGLAGTGELFF
13,TRBJ2-7,-,-,TRBV9,TGTGCCAGCAGCGAGGGGGGGACGCGGGAGCAGTACTTC,CASSEGGTREQYF
11,TRBJ2-7,-,-,TRBV7-9,TGTGCCAGCAGCACCAGCTACGAGCAGTACTTC,CASSTSYEQYF
15,TRBJ1-5,-,-,TRBV2,TGTGCCAGCAGTCCCGGGACCTATAGCAATCAGCCCCAGCATTTT,CASSPGTYSNQPQHF